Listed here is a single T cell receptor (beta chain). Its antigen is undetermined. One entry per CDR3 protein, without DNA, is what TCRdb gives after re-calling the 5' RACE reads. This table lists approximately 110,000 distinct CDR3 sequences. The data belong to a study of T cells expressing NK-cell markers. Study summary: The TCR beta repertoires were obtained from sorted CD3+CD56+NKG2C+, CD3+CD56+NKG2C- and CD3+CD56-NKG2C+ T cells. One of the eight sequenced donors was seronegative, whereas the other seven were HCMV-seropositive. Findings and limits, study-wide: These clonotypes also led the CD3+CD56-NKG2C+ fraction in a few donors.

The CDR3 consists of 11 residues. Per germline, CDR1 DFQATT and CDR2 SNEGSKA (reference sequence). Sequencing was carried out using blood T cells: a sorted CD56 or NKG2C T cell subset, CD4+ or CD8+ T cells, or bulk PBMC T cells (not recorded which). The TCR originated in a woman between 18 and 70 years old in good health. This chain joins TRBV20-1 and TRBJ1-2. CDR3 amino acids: CSAPGGGPGAF.